This T cell receptor beta chain came from a study of CD8 T cells in Susac syndrome. The authors carried out high-throughput sequencing of TCR beta. They applied it to CD8+ and CD4+ T cells obtained from blood. CDR3 length equals 14 residues. The V end lost 3 bases, the J end lost 7 bases, and 19 bases lay between the germline ends. Looked up from germline, CDR1 is DFQATT and CDR2 is SNEGSKA (reference sequence). With random hexamers, 0.5 to 1 ug RNA was reverse transcribed. An immunoSEQ multiplex PCR amplified TCR beta CDR3 over 54 Vbeta and 13 Jbeta. From the immunoSEQ multiplex PCR reads, TCRdb called clonotypes with MiXCR, one entry per CDR3 protein. The sample shows approximately 150,000 distinct CDR3 sequences, approximately 94% of them seen only once.

The clonotype was recovered from a human donor in good health. The chain couples TRBV20-1 to TRBJ2-7, with D perhaps TRBD1 or TRBD2 (5 bases each). The material sequenced was CD4+ T cells from PBMCs. CDR3 sequence reads: CSASGTRLRFEQYF. The CDR3 DNA follows: TGCAGTGCTAGCGGGACCCGACTTCGTTTTGAGCAGTACTTC.